These T cell receptor beta chains were read from a single sample in a study of identical twins. Using its own MiXCR run on the 5' RACE reads, TCRdb lists one record per CDR3 protein. In the table there are nearly 650,000 distinct CDR3 sequences, under 8.5% of which are singletons. These same data were also listed under a study on yellow fever vaccine responses in identical twins.

The sample consisted of PBMCs. All receptors come from a woman aged 18-29 years in good health. The CDR3 runs from the conserved cysteine through the conserved F or W. D genes are given only for firm matches. Clone size is not always given. Where it is, it says once, few, many or a class for expanded clones.

clone_size	j_call	d_call	v_call	cdr3_nt	cdr3_aa
few	TRBJ2-3	TRBD2	TRBV5-1	TGCGCCAGCAGCTCACGCCTCAAGCGGGAGAACACAGATACGCAGTATTTT	CASSSRLKRENTDTQYF
few	TRBJ1-1	NA	TRBV20-1	TGCAGTGCTAGGATTCCACCCTCTACTGAAGCTTTCTTT	CSARIPPSTEAFF
many	TRBJ2-1	TRBD2	TRBV24-1	TGTGCCACCAGTGATCCGGGACTAGCGGGAGTGGGTGAGCAGTTCTTC	CATSDPGLAGVGEQFF
many	TRBJ2-7	NA	TRBV12-3/TRBV12-4	TGTGCCAGCAGTTTAACACAGGTCCCCTACGAGCAGTACTTC	CASSLTQVPYEQYF
many	TRBJ2-7	NA	TRBV3-1	TGTGCCAGCAGCCAAGGGGTTTTGGGTATGGGCCACGAGCAGTACTTC	CASSQGVLGMGHEQYF
many	TRBJ2-5	NA	TRBV14	TGTGCCAGCAGCTATCTATCGGGGCAAGAGACCCAGTACTTC	CASSYLSGQETQYF
many	TRBJ2-2	NA	TRBV7-9	TGTGCCAGCAGCTTAAGGCAGGGGGGCAACACCGGGGAGCTGTTTTTT	CASSLRQGGNTGELFF
NA	TRBJ2-1	NA	TRBV6-2/TRBV6-3	TGTGCCAGCAGTTATGTTGCGGGGGCGAGTTACAATGAGCAGTTCTTC	CASSYVAGASYNEQFF
NA	TRBJ2-5	TRBD2	TRBV3-1	TGTGCCAGCAGAGAACTGGGGAGGGGAGAAGAGACCCAGTACTTC	CASRELGRGEETQYF
many	TRBJ1-2	TRBD1	TRBV11-2	TGTGCCAGCATCCCTACAGGGGGAATTGTTCATGGCTACACCTTC	CASIPTGGIVHGYTF
few	TRBJ1-4	NA	TRBV6-5	TGTGCCAGCAGTTACTCGAGCCAGAAGCCAAATGAAAAACTGTTTTTT	CASSYSSQKPNEKLFF
NA	TRBJ1-4	TRBD1	TRBV5-1	TGCGCCAGCAGCCCCCTGTGGTCGACAGGGTTGAAAGAAAAACTGTTTTTT	CASSPLWSTGLKEKLFF
NA	TRBJ2-4	TRBD2	TRBV6-2/TRBV6-3	TGTGCCAGCAGGGGGGGGGAGACAGTAGCCAAAAACATTCAGTACTTC	CASRGGETVAKNIQYF
many	TRBJ2-5	TRBD2	TRBV4-2	TGTGCCAGCAGGGAGTCTGCGACTAGCGGGAGAGAGACCCAGTACTTC	CASRESATSGRETQYF
many	TRBJ2-1	TRBD1	TRBV29-1	TGCAGCGTCCGGGACAGGGCTGAGTACAATGAGCAGTTCTTC	CSVRDRAEYNEQFF
few	TRBJ1-1	NA	TRBV7-6	TGTGCCAGCAGCCCCAGGACGAGTCTATACACTGAAGCTTTCTTT	CASSPRTSLYTEAFF
NA	TRBJ1-5	NA	TRBV12-3/TRBV12-4	TGTGCCAGCAGCCCCAGTCTAAATCAGCCCCAGCATTTT	CASSPSLNQPQHF
NA	TRBJ2-2	NA	TRBV6-1	TGTGCCAGCAGTGTGGAAGGGTCTATAAACACCGGGGAGCTGTTTTTT	CASSVEGSINTGELFF
NA	TRBJ1-1	NA	TRBV20-1	TGCAGTGCTTACCAACAGGGATGGAACACTGAAGCTTTCTTT	CSAYQQGWNTEAFF
many	TRBJ2-2	NA	TRBV29-1	TGCAGCGTTGAAATGGGGGGCGCGAGCACCGGGGAGCTGTTTTTT	CSVEMGGASTGELFF
NA	TRBJ2-3	TRBD1	TRBV25-1	TGTGCCAGCAGTGGTGAGGACAGGGGTTTTAGCACAGATACGCAGTATTTT	CASSGEDRGFSTDTQYF
few	TRBJ2-1	TRBD2	TRBV5-1	TGCGCCAGCAGCTCAAGACTAGCGGGTGGATACAATGAGCAGTTCTTC	CASSSRLAGGYNEQFF
few	TRBJ1-1	NA	TRBV6-1	TGTGCCAGCAGGCCTGCACTAGGGGGTACTGAAGCTTTCTTT	CASRPALGGTEAFF
few	TRBJ1-6	TRBD1	TRBV5-1	TGCGCCAGCAGCCCAGGACAGGGTCCTTTCAATAATTCACCCCTCCACTTT	CASSPGQGPFNNSPLHF
many	TRBJ2-5	NA	TRBV24-1	TGTGCCACCTCCCATACCGGAGGGAAGGAGACCCAGTACTTC	CATSHTGGKETQYF
NA	TRBJ2-3	NA	TRBV7-8	TGTGCCAGCAGCTTACCGAGTCTAGAGGCGCAGTATTTT	CASSLPSLEAQYF
NA	TRBJ2-1	NA	TRBV3-1	TGTGCCTGCACCAACCACGACCGGGGGCCACAGAATGAGCAGTTCTTC	CACTNHDRGPQNEQFF
many	TRBJ2-2	TRBD1	TRBV12-3/TRBV12-4	TGTGCCAGCAACCCATCCGGGACAGTTACCGGGGAGCTGTTTTTT	CASNPSGTVTGELFF
NA	TRBJ2-4	NA	TRBV20-1	TGCAGTGCTAGAGATAGTGGACATAGATCCAAAAACATTCAGTACTTC	CSARDSGHRSKNIQYF
NA	TRBJ2-5	TRBD2	TRBV27	TGTGCCAGCAGTTTATCCACTAGCGCCCAAGAGACCCAGTACTTC	CASSLSTSAQETQYF
many	TRBJ2-1	TRBD2	TRBV5-1	TGCGCCAGCAGCTCGGCGGTGGTTAGCGGGGGTGAGCAGTTCTTC	CASSSAVVSGGEQFF
few	TRBJ2-5	TRBD2	TRBV20-1	TGCAGTGCTATAGTGATCCCAAAGTATGGCGGGGGGACCCAAGAGACCCAGTACTTC	CSAIVIPKYGGGTQETQYF
NA	TRBJ1-1	NA	TRBV5-1	TGCGCCAGCAGCCCTGACCGACAACTGAACACTGAAGCTTTCTTT	CASSPDRQLNTEAFF
few	TRBJ2-3	TRBD1	TRBV6-1	TGTGCCAGCGGGGGACAGACTGATACGCAGTATTTT	CASGGQTDTQYF
NA	TRBJ2-3	TRBD2	TRBV29-1	TGCAGCGTGGATCCGGGACTAGCAGGAGATACGCAGTATTTT	CSVDPGLAGDTQYF
NA	TRBJ2-5	NA	TRBV7-8	TGTGCCAGCAGCTTAGCGAAACTAGCCCGAGAGACCCAGTACTTC	CASSLAKLARETQYF
many	TRBJ2-7	NA	TRBV4-1	TGCGCCAGCAGCCAAGGGTCTCTGTACGAGCAGTACTTC	CASSQGSLYEQYF
NA	TRBJ2-7	TRBD2	TRBV7-9	TGTGCCAGCAGCCAGAGACTAGCGGGGGTTTCCTACGAGCAGTACTTC	CASSQRLAGVSYEQYF
NA	TRBJ2-7	TRBD2	TRBV6-5	TGTGCCAGCAGTAACGGACTAGCGGGAAAGGGCTACGAGCAGTACTTC	CASSNGLAGKGYEQYF
many	TRBJ2-3	NA	TRBV5-5	TGTGCCAGCAGCTTGGCTAGTTTAGATACGCAGTATTTT	CASSLASLDTQYF
few	TRBJ2-5	NA	TRBV7-9	TGTGCCAGCAGCTTAATCGCCGTGAACCAAGAGACCCAGTACTTC	CASSLIAVNQETQYF
NA	TRBJ2-2	NA	TRBV19	TGTGCCAGTAGTCTCCTGAAAGGGGCCGGGGAGCTGTTTTTT	CASSLLKGAGELFF
many	TRBJ2-7	TRBD2	TRBV28	TGTGCCAGCAGCCCAACTAGCGGAGGACCCTACGAGCAGTACTTC	CASSPTSGGPYEQYF
few	TRBJ2-1	NA	TRBV7-9	TGTGCCAGCAGCTTAGCGGTACGTGGTGAGCAGTTCTTC	CASSLAVRGEQFF
NA	TRBJ2-3	NA	TRBV15	TGTGCCACCAGCAGCACCAGGGTCACAGATACGCAGTATTTT	CATSSTRVTDTQYF
NA	TRBJ1-1	TRBD1	TRBV29-1	TGCAGCGTTGGCAGGGGGCTGGATGAAGCTTTCTTT	CSVGRGLDEAFF
few	TRBJ1-1	NA	TRBV25-1	TGTGCCAGCACCTATGGAGGGGATTACACTGAAGCTTTCTTT	CASTYGGDYTEAFF
many	TRBJ2-1	TRBD2	TRBV12-3/TRBV12-4	TGTGCCAGCAGTTTAAGAAGCGGGAGTTTCAATGAGCAGTTCTTC	CASSLRSGSFNEQFF
many	TRBJ2-5	NA	TRBV20-1	TGCAGTGCTAGCGTGGGAGAGACCCAGTACTTC	CSASVGETQYF